This entry lists 25 T cell receptor beta chains sequenced from one sample in a study of regulatory T cells in long-lasting Graves disease. Time point: newly diagnosed GD, antithyroid drugs for less than 3 months. From PBMCs, RNA was extracted and then used to make the TCR library. Relying on iRepertoire HTBI primers and Arm-PCR of CDR3 regions, the team built TCR beta libraries. TCRdb used MiXCR to reprocess the multiplex PCR reads, holding one entry per CDR3 protein. The table records about 530,000 distinct CDR3 sequences, more than 15% of them present only once. This sample was shared with a second study, whose subject was T cells in Graves' hyperthyroidism and ophthalmopathy.

This specimen consisted of peripheral blood mononuclear cells (PBMCs), obtained at new diagnosis, from a patient treated with antithyroid drugs. The source of these receptors is a woman in her forties or fifties with Graves disease.

This clonotype was observed a few times. CDR3 sequence reads: CASSRTGITTDTQYF. CDR3 coding DNA: TGTGCCAGTAGTAGGACAGGGATTACCACAGATACGCAGTATTTT. The chain uses TRBV19 and TRBJ2-3; 8 bases are a match to TRBD1. Trimming removed 4 bases from V and 2 bases from J; junction bases left unmatched: 5. The germline V gene encodes CDR1 LNHDA and CDR2 SQIVND (reference sequence). This CDR3 has 15 residues.

The chain employs TRBV3-1 and TRBJ1-5, with D possibly TRBD1 on 5 matching bases. Germline CDR1 LGHDT, CDR2 YNNKEL (reference sequence). Trimming cost V 1 base and J 4 bases, with 14 bases left between them. The CDR3 loop spans 16 amino acids. The CDR3 bases are TGTGCCAGCAGCCAAGGTTTCGGGGGAGAAAATCAGCCCCAGCATTTT. Translation: CASSQGFGGENQPQHF.

This clonotype was counted many times. This chain uses TRBV11-2 with TRBJ1-2; possibly TRBD1 for D (5 bases). CDR3 length: 15 residues. V lost 3 bases, J lost 0 bases, and 11 bases lay in between. Germline V gene data show CDR1 as SGHAT and CDR2 as FQNNGV. This chain's CDR3 is CASSFFTGANYGYTF. The CDR3 DNA is TGTGCCAGCAGCTTCTTTACAGGAGCTAACTATGGCTACACCTTC.

This clonotype has a single count. The conserved phenylalanine or tryptophan normally closing the CDR3 is absent here, so this likely arose from a read error. The J gene is TRBJ2-1, the V gene TRBV3-1, with a weak D call TRBD2 (5 bases). The J call may be wrong; the DNA end is better matched by TRBJ2-5. Per the germline V gene, CDR1 is LGHDT and CDR2 is YNNKEL (reference sequence). This CDR3 contains 14 residues. CDR3: CASSLGLNQETQYL. The CDR3 DNA reads as TGTGCCAGCAGCCTTGGACTGAACCAAGAGACCCAGTACCTC.

This clonotype appeared many times. V is TRBV2 and J is TRBJ1-5, with a tentative D call TRBD1 (5 bases). The germline V gene has CDR1 SNHLY and CDR2 FYNNEI. The CDR3 runs 13 residues. The V and J ends lost 7 bases and 4 bases respectively, with 11 bases between them. The chain's CDR3 is CASTWGFNQPQHF. In nucleotides, the CDR3 is TGTGCCAGCACTTGGGGGTTTAATCAGCCCCAGCATTTT.

The sample holds a few counts of this clonotype. This sequence joins TRBV14 and TRBJ2-1; D is possibly TRBD1 (5 bases). Trimming cost V 1 base and J 8 bases, with 15 bases left between them. The germline gives CDR1 SGHDN, CDR2 FVKESK. This CDR3 region has 15 residues. CDR3 residues: CASSQVVLGRDEQFF. The CDR3 nucleotides are TGTGCCAGCAGCCAAGTCGTGTTGGGGCGCGATGAGCAGTTCTTC.

This clonotype was seen only a few times. V usage is TRBV18 and J usage is TRBJ1-3; D uncertain. Germline V lookup: CDR1 KGHSH, CDR2 LQKENI. V was cut by 2 bases and J by 0 bases, with 11 bases left in between. The CDR3 loop spans 16 amino acids. Here the CDR3 DNA reads TGTGCCAGCTCACCAATTCTCCAGATCTCTGGAAACACCATATATTTT. This gives the protein CASSPILQISGNTIYF.

Notes on this clonotype: This sequence may be a read error, since a much larger clone differs from it by one base. The V gene is TRBV2, the J gene TRBJ2-1; weak D call: TRBD2 (6 bases). The CDR3 length is 13 residues. V dropped 4 bases and J dropped 13 bases, with 17 bases sitting between them. CDR1 and CDR2 from the germline V gene are SNHLY and FYNNEI. The CDR3 nucleotides read TGTGCCAGCAGTGGGGACTCCTGGGAGACCCAGTTCTTC. As protein: CASSGDSWETQFF. The full variable domain, its missing parts supplied by reference TRBV2 and TRBJ2-1, is EPEVTQTPSHQVTQMGQEVILRCVPISNHLYFYWYRQILGQKVEFLVSFYNNEISEKSEIFDDQFSVERPDGSNFTLKIRSTKLEDSAMYFCASSGDSWETQFFGPGTRLTVL.

Comment on this clonotype: A much larger clonotype is one base distant, so this may be a read error. This sequence joins TRBV11-2 and TRBJ1-2; D not certain. Germline assignment: CDR1 SGHAT and CDR2 FQNNGV. The CDR3 has 13 amino acids. CDR3 region: CASSLGANYDYTF. CDR3 sequence (DNA): TGTGCCAGCAGCTTAGGGGCTAACTATGACTACACCTTC.

This chain uses TRBV12-5 with TRBJ2-1, with D uncertain. The CDR3 sequence is 14 residues long. Germline CDR1 LGHNT, CDR2 FRNRAP. V was pared by 0 bases and J by 8 bases, with 11 bases between. In nucleotides, the CDR3 is TGTGCTAGTGGTTTGGTAAGGGATTGGGATGAGCAGTTCTTC. Its protein is CASGLVRDWDEQFF.

With respect to this clonotype: A clone one base away is much larger, so this may be a read error. The rearrangement links TRBV5-1 to TRBJ2-3; D might be TRBD1 or TRBD2, each matching 5 bases. This CDR3 contains 13 residues. Deletions cut 3 bases from V and 10 bases from J, with 15 bases between. Germline lookup yields CDR1 SGHRS and CDR2 YFSETQ. The CDR3 DNA sequence: TGCGCCAGCAGCTGGGACCTCGATCGGGCGCAGTATTTT. It codes for CASSWDLDRAQYF. The full variable domain, in which reference TRBV5-1 and TRBJ2-3 provide the parts outside the CDR3, is KAGVTQTPRYLIKTRGQQVTLSCSPISGHRSVSWYQQTPGQGLQFLFEYFSETQRNKGNFPGRFSGRQFSNSRSEMNVSTLELGDSALYLCASSWDLDRAQYFGPGTRLTVL.

There are many counts of this clonotype. CDR3 sequence: CASSYRTDADTEAFF. Here the CDR3 DNA reads TGTGCCAGCAGTTACCGGACGGACGCGGACACTGAAGCTTTCTTT. This chain connects TRBV6-2 or TRBV6-3 to TRBJ1-1; no definite D call. In germline, CDR1 is MNHEY, CDR2 SVGEGT. With 2 bases removed from V and 3 bases from J, the gap between germline ends came to 13 bases. The CDR3 consists of 15 residues.

The table lists this clonotype with many counts. V gene TRBV3-1 combines with J gene TRBJ2-5, with D tentatively TRBD1 (6 bases). Trimming removed 1 base from V and 5 bases from J, with 11 bases in between. The CDR3 runs 14 residues. From germline, CDR1 is LGHDT and CDR2 YNNKEL (reference sequence). The CDR3 bases are TGTGCCAGCAGCCAAGTCGGACAGACCGAGACCCAGTACTTC. Translated: CASSQVGQTETQYF.

This clonotype was recorded at least ten times. V usage is TRBV2 and J usage is TRBJ2-2; D is uncertain. Per germline, CDR1 SNHLY and CDR2 FYNNEI. The V end lost 5 bases, the J end lost 1 base, and 11 bases lay between the germline ends. The CDR3 has 15 residues. For the CDR3, the DNA is TGTGCCAGCAGTTTTCCCACAGTGAACACCGGGGAGCTGTTTTTT. Residues: CASSFPTVNTGELFF.

The rearrangement joins TRBV28 to TRBJ2-7; 8 bases are shared with TRBD1. The germline gives CDR1 MDHEN, CDR2 SYDVKM. This CDR3 contains 15 residues. Germline trimming cut 5 bases from V and 4 bases from J; bases unmatched to any gene: 10. The CDR3 sequence: CASSAAGTGLYEQYF. CDR3 DNA: TGTGCCAGCAGTGCTGCCGGGACAGGTCTGTACGAGCAGTACTTC.

This clonotype has ten or more counts. The rearrangement links TRBV27 to TRBJ1-1, with D possibly TRBD1 on 5 matching bases. Germline loops: CDR1 MNHEY, CDR2 SMNVEV (reference sequence). V was shortened by 5 bases and J by 2 bases, with 12 bases between the two germline ends. This CDR3 comprises 14 residues. The CDR3 loop reads CASSRSGFNTEAFF. The CDR3 DNA sequence: TGTGCCAGCAGTCGTTCAGGGTTCAACACTGAAGCTTTCTTT.

This clonotype was observed a single time. This may come from a read error, since a much larger clone is one base off. The genes are TRBV19 and TRBJ1-2, with a tentative D call TRBD1 (5 bases). This CDR3 spans 14 amino acids. In germline, CDR1 is LNHDA, CDR2 SQIVND (reference sequence). V lost 6 bases, J lost 5 bases, and 16 bases lay in between. CDR3 nucleotides: TGTGCCAGTAGGTCCTTAGGGGTGGAGTATGGCTACACCTTC. It is translated as CASRSLGVEYGYTF.

The chain has TRBV19 and TRBJ1-1, with TRBD1 matching 9 bases. This CDR3 has 13 amino acids. V trimming: 5 bases; J trimming: 11 bases; junction bases outside the gene matches: 9. Germline values: CDR1 LNHDA, CDR2 SQIVND (reference sequence). As DNA, the CDR3 is TGTGCCAGTAGTTTTCCCGGGACAGGGCAGGCTTTCTTT. Protein product: CASSFPGTGQAFF.

The rearrangement links TRBV10-1 to TRBJ2-1; TRBD2 aligns across 16 bases. J lost 6 bases, V lost 6 bases, and 8 bases had no gene match. The CDR3 extends over 17 amino acids. Germline CDR1 WNHNN, CDR2 SYGVQD (reference sequence). CDR3 DNA: TGCGCCAGCAGCCCCGGGACTAGCGGGGGGGCCCTCAATGAGCAGTTCTTC. Its protein is CASSPGTSGGALNEQFF.

Concerning this clonotype: This may come from a read error, since a much larger clone is one base off. V and J are TRBV18 and TRBJ1-4; D is ambiguous. Germline values: CDR1 KGHSH, CDR2 LQKENI. The CDR3 has 15 amino acids. Here the CDR3 DNA reads TGTGCCAGCCCACCACTGGGCAGCAGAAATGAAAAACTGTTTTTT. This sequence encodes CASPPLGSRNEKLFF.

Comment on this clonotype: A much larger clone lies a single base off, so this may be a read error. This chain uses TRBV15 with TRBJ1-1; D is unclear. Germline CDR1 LNHNV, CDR2 YYDKDF (reference sequence). This CDR3 spans 12 amino acids. Trimming removed 0 bases at V and 10 bases at J, with 9 bases between. CDR3 sequence reads: CATSRDQPGAFF. Written as DNA, the CDR3 is TGTGCCACCAGCAGAGATCAACCCGGAGCTTTCTTT.

This clonotype turned up a few times. The chain employs TRBV7-2 and TRBJ1-2; no clear D gene. Looked up from germline, CDR1 is SGHTA and CDR2 is FQGNSA. Trimming took off 4 bases at V and 4 bases at J, with 13 bases between the two ends. CDR3 size: 14 residues. CDR3 DNA sequence: TGTGCCAGCAGCTCGACCGAGGGCCCCTATGGCTACACCTTC. Its protein product is CASSSTEGPYGYTF.

The table lists this clonotype with many counts. V and J are TRBV6-2 or TRBV6-3 and TRBJ1-2; TRBD1 agrees at 10 bases. The germline gives CDR1 MNHEY, CDR2 SVGEGT. This CDR3 region has 15 residues. V lost 2 bases and J lost 5; bases outside the gene matches: 5. In DNA form, the CDR3 reads TGTGCCAGCAGTTACATCCCGGGACAGGGGTATGGCTACACCTTC. Protein product: CASSYIPGQGYGYTF.

This clonotype has a count of ten or more. The rearrangement uses TRBV7-3 and TRBJ1-1, with D unresolved. There are 14 residues in the CDR3. The germline V gene encodes CDR1 SGHTA and CDR2 FQGTGA. V was cut by 3 bases and J by 2 bases, with 10 bases left in between. The CDR3 loop is CASSLGSGNTEAFF. In DNA, the CDR3 is TGTGCCAGCAGCTTGGGCTCGGGTAACACTGAAGCTTTCTTT.

In its sample, this clonotype was seen a few times. V usage is TRBV6-2 or TRBV6-3 and J usage is TRBJ2-1; the D call may be TRBD1 or TRBD2 (5 bases each). This CDR3 contains 14 residues. CDR1 is MNHEY and CDR2 is SVGEGT in the germline V gene. Trimming left V 4 bases short and J 9 bases short, with 16 bases between. CDR3: CASSLTGPSTEQFF. As DNA, the CDR3 is TGTGCCAGCAGTTTGACGGGGCCTTCTACTGAGCAGTTCTTC.